This T cell receptor beta chain comes out of a study of blood T cells in healthy people across ages. Study conclusions and caveats: With age, beta diversity per million T cells declined roughly linearly, significantly by 40.

This clonotype was detected ten times or more. What it binds is unknown. V was shortened by 3 bases and J by 2 bases, with 8 bases between the two germline ends. The CDR3 consists of 15 residues. Next came a second PCR, run for about 6 to 11 cycles, which used a sample-barcoded 5' primer along with a J-beta primer mix. Using its own MiXCR run on the 5' RACE reads, TCRdb lists one record per CDR3 protein. This table holds over 500,000 distinct CDR3 sequences, 40% to 65% found once. The TCR originated in a woman older than 75 in good health. The genes are TRBV12-3 or TRBV12-4 and TRBJ2-6, with D perhaps being TRBD1 or TRBD2 (5 bases each). Source material: blood. The chain's CDR3 is CASSFLGAGANVLTF. CDR3 in DNA: TGTGCCAGCAGTTTTTTGGGGGCTGGGGCCAACGTCCTGACTTTC.